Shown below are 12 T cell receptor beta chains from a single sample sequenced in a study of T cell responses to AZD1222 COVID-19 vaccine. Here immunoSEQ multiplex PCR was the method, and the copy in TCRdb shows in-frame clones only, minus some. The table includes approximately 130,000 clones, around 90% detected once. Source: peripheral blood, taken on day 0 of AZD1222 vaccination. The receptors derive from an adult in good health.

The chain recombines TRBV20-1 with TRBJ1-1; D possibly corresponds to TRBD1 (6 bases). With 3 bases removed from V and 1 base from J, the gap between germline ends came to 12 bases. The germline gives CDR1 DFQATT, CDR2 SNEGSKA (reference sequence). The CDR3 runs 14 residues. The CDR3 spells CSASPGQKNTEAFF. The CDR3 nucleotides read TGCAGTGCTAGTCCGGGACAAAAGAACACTGAAGCTTTCTTT.

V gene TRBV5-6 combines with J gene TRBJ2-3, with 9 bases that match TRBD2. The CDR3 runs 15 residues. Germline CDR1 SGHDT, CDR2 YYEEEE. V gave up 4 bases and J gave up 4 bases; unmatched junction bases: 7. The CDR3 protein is CASSRLAGMADTQYF. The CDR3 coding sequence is TGTGCCAGCAGCCGTCTAGCGGGGATGGCAGATACGCAGTATTTT.

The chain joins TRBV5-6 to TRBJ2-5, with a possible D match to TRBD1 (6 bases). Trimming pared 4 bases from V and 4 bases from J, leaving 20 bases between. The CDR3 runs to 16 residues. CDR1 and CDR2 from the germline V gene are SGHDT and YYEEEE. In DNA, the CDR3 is TGTGCCAGCAGCGGATGGACGACAGGCGGCTCAGAGACCCAGTACTTC. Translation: CASSGWTTGGSETQYF.

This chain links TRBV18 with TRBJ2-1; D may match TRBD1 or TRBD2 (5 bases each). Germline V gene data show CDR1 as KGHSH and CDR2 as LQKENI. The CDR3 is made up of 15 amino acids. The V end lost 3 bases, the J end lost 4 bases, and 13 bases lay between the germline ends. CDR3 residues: CASSPPPGLYNEQFF. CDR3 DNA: TGTGCCAGCTCACCTCCTCCGGGGCTGTACAATGAGCAGTTCTTC.

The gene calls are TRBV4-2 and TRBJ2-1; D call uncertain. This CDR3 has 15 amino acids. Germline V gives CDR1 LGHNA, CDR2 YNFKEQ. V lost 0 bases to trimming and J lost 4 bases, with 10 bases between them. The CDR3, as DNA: TGTGCCAGCAGCCAAGAGGCGGTAGGGTACAATGAGCAGTTCTTC. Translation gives CASSQEAVGYNEQFF.

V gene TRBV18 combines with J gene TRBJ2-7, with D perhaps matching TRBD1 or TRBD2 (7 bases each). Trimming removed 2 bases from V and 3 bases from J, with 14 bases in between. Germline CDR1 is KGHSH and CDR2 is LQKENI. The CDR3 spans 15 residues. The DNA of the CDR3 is TGTGCCAGCTCACCATCGCAGGGGGGGGGCTACGAGCAGTACTTC. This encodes CASSPSQGGGYEQYF.

The CDR3 DNA is TGCGCCAGCAGCTTGGTTCCTGAGAGCAATCAGCCCCAGCATTTT. Translating it yields CASSLVPESNQPQHF. The chain links TRBV5-1 to TRBJ1-5, with D hard to call. CDR3 length: 15 residues. V dropped 0 bases and J dropped 1 base, with 8 bases sitting between them. Looked up from germline, CDR1 is SGHRS and CDR2 is YFSETQ.

The CDR3 is CASSVGGDTEAFF. In DNA form, the CDR3 reads TGTGCCAGCAGCGTAGGGGGGGACACTGAAGCTTTCTTT. J is TRBJ1-1 and V is TRBV9; possibly TRBD1 for D (5 bases). CDR1 is SGDLS and CDR2 is YYNGEE in the germline V gene. Trimming stripped 0 bases from V and 3 bases from J, with 6 bases between. The CDR3 loop spans 13 amino acids.

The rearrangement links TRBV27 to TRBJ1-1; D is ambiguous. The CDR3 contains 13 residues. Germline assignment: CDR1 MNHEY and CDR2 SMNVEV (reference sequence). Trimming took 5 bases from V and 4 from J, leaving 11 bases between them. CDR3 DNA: TGTGCCAGCAGTCTTCAGACCGGCACTGAAGCTTTCTTT. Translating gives CASSLQTGTEAFF.

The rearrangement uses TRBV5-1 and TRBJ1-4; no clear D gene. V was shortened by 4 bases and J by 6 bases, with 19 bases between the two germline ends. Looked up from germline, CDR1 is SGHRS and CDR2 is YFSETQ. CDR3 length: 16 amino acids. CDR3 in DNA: TGCGCCAGCAGCCGCAAAACGCTCGGCGGGGATGAAAAACTGTTTTTT. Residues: CASSRKTLGGDEKLFF.

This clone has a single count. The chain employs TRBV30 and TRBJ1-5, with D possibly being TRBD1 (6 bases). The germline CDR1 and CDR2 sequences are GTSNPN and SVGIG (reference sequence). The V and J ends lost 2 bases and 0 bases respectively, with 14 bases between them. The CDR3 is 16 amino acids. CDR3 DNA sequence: TGTGCCTGGAGTACCCGGACAGAGTATAGCAATCAGCCCCAGCATTTT. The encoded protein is CAWSTRTEYSNQPQHF.

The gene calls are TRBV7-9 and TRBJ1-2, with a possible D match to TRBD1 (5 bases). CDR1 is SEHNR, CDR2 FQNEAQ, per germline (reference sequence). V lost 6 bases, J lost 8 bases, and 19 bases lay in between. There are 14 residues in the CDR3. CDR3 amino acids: CASSLSPRESGYTF. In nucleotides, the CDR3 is TGTGCCAGCAGTTTGAGCCCCAGGGAGTCAGGCTACACCTTC.